This T cell receptor beta chain was sequenced in a study of blood T cell repertoires in COVID-19. Trimming took 10 bases from V and 6 from J, leaving 12 bases between them. Germline loops: CDR1 MRHNA, CDR2 SNTAGT. The CDR3 has 12 amino acids. Here immunoSEQ multiplex PCR was the method, and the copy in TCRdb shows in-frame clones only, minus some. The table records tens of thousands of clones, 80% to 95% of them present only once. The chain has TRBV6-4 and TRBJ2-2; perhaps TRBD1 as D (5 bases). This receptor was obtained from a man aged 55 to 70 with acute or convalescent COVID-19. What was sequenced was peripheral blood. The CDR3 DNA is TGTGCCACCTCACTGGGGCCCGGGGAGCTGTTTTTT. Residues: CATSLGPGELFF.